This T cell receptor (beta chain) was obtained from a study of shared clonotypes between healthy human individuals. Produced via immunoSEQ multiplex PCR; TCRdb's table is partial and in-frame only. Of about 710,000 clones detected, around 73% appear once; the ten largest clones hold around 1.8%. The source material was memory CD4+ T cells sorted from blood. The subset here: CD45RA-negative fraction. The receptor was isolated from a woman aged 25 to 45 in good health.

CDR3 sequence (DNA): TGTGCCAGCAGTTTAAGGACGGGGGGGGAGTACTTC. Its translation: CASSLRTGGEYF. The rearrangement links TRBV28 to TRBJ2-7; 8 positions agree with TRBD2. The CDR3 loop spans 12 amino acids. V lost 2 bases to trimming and J lost 11 bases; unmatched junction nucleotides: 5. CDR1 and CDR2 (germline): MDHEN, SYDVKM.